The 23 T cell receptor beta chains reported below all come from one sample, sequenced in a study of shared T cell receptors in the human thymus. Sequencing was performed with immunoSEQ multiplex PCR; in TCRdb, only in-frame clones are kept and a portion is missing. Seen here are over 450,000 clones, approximately 78% observed once, and the top ten hold more than 0.01%. The data were also submitted as part of a second study, on human thymus T cells.

Source material: thymocytes. The receptors shown here come from a boy in the first two years of life with a congenital heart defect.

V is TRBV18 and J is TRBJ2-1; D perhaps matches TRBD2 (5 bases). The CDR3 contains 15 residues. Germline lookup yields CDR1 KGHSH and CDR2 LQKENI. Trimming pared 4 bases from V and 6 bases from J, leaving 16 bases between. DNA for the CDR3: TGTGCCAGCTCACATGTGTTGGAGGATGGCAATGAGCAGTTCTTC. Translated: CASSHVLEDGNEQFF.

J is TRBJ2-2 and V is TRBV12-2; whether TRBD2, the table's D call, matches the DNA was not checked. TRBV12-2 is labeled a pseudogene. The CDR3 covers 16 residues. The CDR3 sequence: CASRLGAGEDSGELFF. CDR3 nucleotide sequence: TGTGCAAGTCGCTTGGGGGCGGGGGAAGATTCCGGGGAGCTGTTTTTT.

The chain is built from TRBV29-1 and TRBJ2-3; TRBD1 is a possible D gene (5 bases). This CDR3 comprises 13 residues. Trimming took 6 bases from V and 4 from J, leaving 14 bases between them. CDR1 is SQVTM and CDR2 is ANQGSEA in the germline V gene. The CDR3 nucleotides are TGCAGCGTCTTCGAAAGGGGCGCAGATACGCAGTATTTT. As protein: CSVFERGADTQYF.

The chain uses TRBV27 and TRBJ2-2; 10 bases align to TRBD2. V lost 3 bases to trimming and J lost 6 bases; unmatched junction nucleotides: 4. The CDR3 loop spans 15 amino acids. Germline lookup yields CDR1 MNHEY and CDR2 SMNVEV (reference sequence). CDR3 protein: CASSFLAGEAGELFF. For the CDR3, the DNA is TGTGCCAGCAGTTTCCTAGCGGGAGAAGCCGGGGAGCTGTTTTTT.

The chain employs TRBV4-2 and TRBJ2-4; TRBD2 agrees at 10 bases. The CDR3 has 16 amino acids. Germline V CDR1 and CDR2: LGHNA, YNFKEQ. Trimming cost V 2 bases and J 8 bases; bases outside gene matches: 9. The CDR3 loop reads CASSQPSGSPGYIQYF. DNA for the CDR3: TGTGCCAGCAGCCAACCTAGCGGGAGTCCGGGATACATTCAGTACTTC.

The V call is TRBV6-6, the J call TRBJ2-3; 7 nucleotides align to TRBD1. CDR3 length: 16 residues. The J segment lost 2 bases and the V segment lost 2 bases, leaving 7 bases of the junction unmatched. Germline loops: CDR1 MNHNY, CDR2 SVGAGI (reference sequence). CDR3 loop: CASSYPHRGATDTQYF. In DNA, the CDR3 is TGTGCCAGCAGTTACCCCCACAGGGGCGCCACAGATACGCAGTATTTT.

This chain joins TRBV14 and TRBJ2-7; possibly TRBD1 for D (5 bases). V lost 2 bases, J lost 0 bases, and 14 bases lay in between. Germline values: CDR1 SGHDN, CDR2 FVKESK. The CDR3 is 16 amino acids. The CDR3 region has the DNA TGTGCCAGCAGCCAAAACAAGGGGTCAACCTCCTACGAGCAGTACTTC. It specifies CASSQNKGSTSYEQYF.

The V and J genes are TRBV19 and TRBJ2-7, with D possibly being TRBD2 (5 bases). Germline CDR1 is LNHDA and CDR2 is SQIVND (reference sequence). The V end lost 5 bases, the J end lost 6 bases, and 17 bases lay between the germline ends. The CDR3 loop spans 14 amino acids. The CDR3 DNA reads as TGTGCCAGTAGTCCTCGTCGGACTGGGATCGAGCAGTACTTC. Translating gives CASSPRRTGIEQYF. Complete variable domain (other parts from reference TRBV19 and TRBJ2-7): DGGITQSPKYLFRKEGQNVTLSCEQNLNHDAMYWYRQDPGQGLRLIYYSQIVNDFQKGDIAEGYSVSREKKESFPLTVTSAQKNPTAFYLCASSPRRTGIEQYFGPGTRLTVT.

The chain has TRBV19 and TRBJ2-3, with 13 bases that match TRBD2. Germline V CDR1 and CDR2: LNHDA, SQIVND (reference sequence). CDR3 length: 16 amino acids. The V segment lost 4 bases and the J segment 4 bases; nucleotides outside the gene matches: 5. CDR3 residues: CASSTRTSGSPDTQYF. Here the CDR3 DNA reads TGTGCCAGTAGTACCAGGACTAGCGGGAGTCCAGATACGCAGTATTTT.

The J gene is TRBJ2-1, the V gene TRBV10-2; 11 bases align to TRBD2. The ends lost 5 bases at V and 4 bases at J; junction bases unmatched: 7. Germline V gives CDR1 WSHSY, CDR2 SAAADI. The CDR3 loop spans 16 amino acids. The CDR3 nucleotides are TGCGCCAGCAGTTTATCCGGGACTAGCGGTTACAATGAGCAGTTCTTC. It codes for CASSLSGTSGYNEQFF.

This clone was detected once. The chain's CDR3 is CASRPIAGVPYEQYF. The CDR3, as DNA: TGTGCCAGCAGACCCATAGCGGGAGTACCCTACGAGCAGTACTTC. The chain carries TRBV11-2 and TRBJ2-7; 9 bases are shared with TRBD2. The CDR3 totals 15 residues. The junction had 8 bases not matched to a gene; V was cut back by 6 bases and J by 2 bases. CDR1 and CDR2 from the germline V gene are SGHAT and FQNNGV.

This chain joins TRBV19 and TRBJ1-5, with 7 bases identical to TRBD1. The germline V gene has CDR1 LNHDA and CDR2 SQIVND (reference sequence). This CDR3 comprises 16 residues. The V segment lost 4 bases and the J segment 9 bases; nucleotides outside the gene matches: 15. CDR3 loop: CASSTWDSPRATPQHF. CDR3 nucleotides: TGTGCCAGTAGTACTTGGGACAGCCCAAGAGCGACGCCCCAGCATTTT.

On this clone itself: The sample holds other DNA sequences that translate to the same CDR3. The chain is built from TRBV6-5 and TRBJ2-7, with D tentatively TRBD2 (6 bases). Trimming pared 6 bases from V and 1 base from J, leaving 7 bases between. CDR1 MNHEY and CDR2 SVGAGI come from the germline V gene. The CDR3 spans 12 residues. The CDR3 is CASRRGSYEQYF. The CDR3 DNA follows: TGTGCCAGCAGGCGGGGTTCCTACGAGCAGTACTTC.

The chain uses TRBV4-1 and TRBJ2-2; the match to TRBD1 covers 11 bases. Looked up from germline, CDR1 is MGHRA and CDR2 is YSYEKL. V lost 3 bases and J lost 5; bases outside the gene matches: 11. The CDR3 spans 18 residues. CDR3 DNA: TGCGCCAGCAGCCAGATCATTCACCGGGACAGGGGGACCGGGGAGCTGTTTTTT. It translates to CASSQIIHRDRGTGELFF.

V is TRBV11-3 and J is TRBJ2-7; 7 nucleotides align to TRBD2. CDR1 SGHNT and CDR2 YENEEA come from the germline V gene. V gave up 5 bases and J gave up 6 bases; unmatched junction bases: 4. The CDR3 runs 12 residues. The CDR3, as DNA: TGTGCCAGCAGCCTGGGGGGGGGCGAGCAGTACTTC. It yields the protein CASSLGGGEQYF.

The chain links TRBV5-1 to TRBJ2-6; 10 bases are shared with TRBD1. Trimming cost V 0 bases and J 3 bases; bases outside gene matches: 6. Germline V gives CDR1 SGHRS, CDR2 YFSETQ. The CDR3 contains 18 residues. The CDR3 is CASSLAMDRGGGANVLTF. The DNA of the CDR3 is TGCGCCAGCAGCTTGGCCATGGACAGGGGGGGTGGGGCCAACGTCCTGACTTTC.

Turning to this clone: The identical CDR3 is also encoded by other nucleotide sequences in the sample. This chain uses TRBV7-9 with TRBJ2-2; 7 bases fit TRBD2. After removal of 5 bases from V and 0 bases from J, the junction contained 3 bases not matched to a gene. CDR3 size: 15 residues. The V gene's germline CDR1 is SEHNR and CDR2 FQNEAQ (reference sequence). CDR3 protein: CASSGRGANTGELFF. CDR3 sequence (DNA): TGTGCCAGCAGCGGCCGGGGGGCGAACACCGGGGAGCTGTTTTTT.

This chain links TRBV29-1 with TRBJ1-2; maybe TRBD1 (6 bases). The CDR3 length is 12 residues. The germline V gene has CDR1 SQVTM and CDR2 ANQGSEA. V lost 6 bases and J 6 bases, leaving 14 bases between the germline ends. The CDR3, as DNA: TGCAGCGTCAAGGACAGCCTCAATGGCTACACCTTC. It translates to CSVKDSLNGYTF.

Here the CDR3 DNA reads TGTGCCTGGACGGCCAGATCTAGCGCATACAATGAGCAGTTCTTC. Amino acid sequence: CAWTARSSAYNEQFF. The chain carries TRBV30 and TRBJ2-1, with D perhaps TRBD2 (6 bases). Per germline, CDR1 GTSNPN and CDR2 SVGIG (reference sequence). The ends were cut back, 4 bases at V and 4 bases at J, with 17 bases in the middle. There are 15 residues in the CDR3.

Points on this clone: One junction end does not reproduce the germline sequence, and a read error may be involved. V is TRBV7-7 and J is TRBJ2-1, with D perhaps TRBD2 (7 bases). This CDR3 has 13 amino acids. Germline V CDR1 and CDR2: SSHAT, FNYEAQ (reference sequence). DNA of the CDR3: TGTGCTAGCAGCTTGGGAGGGGGCAATGAGCAGTTCTTC. Its translation: CASSLGGGNEQFF.

V is TRBV25-1 and J is TRBJ2-3, with 14 positions matching TRBD2. Germline V gives CDR1 MGHDK, CDR2 SYGVNS. V dropped 2 bases and J dropped 9; count of bases not matched to a gene: 7. This CDR3 has 16 amino acids. The chain's CDR3 is CASSEPGTSGSVTQYF. CDR3 bases: TGTGCCAGCAGTGAACCCGGGACTAGCGGGAGTGTAACGCAGTATTTT.

The CDR3 region has the DNA TGTGCCAGCAGCCAAAAACAGGGGCTGAAGGGCTCCTACGAGCAGTACTTC. Translation: CASSQKQGLKGSYEQYF. The rearrangement uses TRBV4-2 and TRBJ2-7, with 7 bases fitting TRBD1. J was trimmed by 0 bases and V by 2 bases; bases with no gene match: 10. Germline loops: CDR1 LGHNA, CDR2 YNFKEQ. The CDR3 has 17 residues.

This clone occurred a few times. This sequence joins TRBV27 and TRBJ2-2; unclear D gene. CDR1 is MNHEY, CDR2 SMNVEV, per germline (reference sequence). Trimming pared 5 bases from V and 1 base from J, leaving 5 bases between. CDR3 size: 13 residues. CDR3 sequence: CASSPGNTGELFF. In nucleotides, the CDR3 is TGTGCCAGCAGTCCGGGGAACACCGGGGAGCTGTTTTTT.